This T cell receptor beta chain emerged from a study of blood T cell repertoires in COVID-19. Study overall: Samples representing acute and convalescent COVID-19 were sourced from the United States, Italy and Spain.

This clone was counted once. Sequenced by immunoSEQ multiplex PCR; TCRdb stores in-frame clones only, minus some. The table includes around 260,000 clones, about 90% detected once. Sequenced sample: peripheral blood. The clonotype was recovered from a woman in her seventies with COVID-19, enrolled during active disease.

The CDR3, as DNA: TGTGCCAGCAGTTTCCCGGGAGTCACTGAAGCTTTCTTT. As protein: CASSFPGVTEAFF. The V and J genes are TRBV28 and TRBJ1-1, with D unresolved. V was pared by 3 bases and J by 4 bases, with 9 bases between. The V gene's germline CDR1 is MDHEN and CDR2 SYDVKM. The length of the CDR3 is 13 residues.